This T cell receptor beta chain was obtained from a study of T cell responses to AZD1222 COVID-19 vaccine. Profiling relied on immunoSEQ multiplex PCR, and the TCRdb table lists in-frame clones only, not all of them. Of about 96,000 clones detected, around nine tenths appear once; the ten largest clones hold 2.8%. The germline V and J ends were trimmed by 3 bases and 1 base, with 4 bases remaining between them. Germline-derived CDR1 and CDR2 are SNHLY and FYNNEI. The CDR3 sequence is 13 residues long. Sequenced material: peripheral blood, taken on day 0 of AZD1222 vaccination. The clonotype originates from an adult in good health. The V gene is TRBV2, the J gene TRBJ2-1; D gene unclear. DNA of the CDR3: TGTGCCAGCAGTGACAGATCCTACAATGAGCAGTTCTTC. The encoded protein is CASSDRSYNEQFF.